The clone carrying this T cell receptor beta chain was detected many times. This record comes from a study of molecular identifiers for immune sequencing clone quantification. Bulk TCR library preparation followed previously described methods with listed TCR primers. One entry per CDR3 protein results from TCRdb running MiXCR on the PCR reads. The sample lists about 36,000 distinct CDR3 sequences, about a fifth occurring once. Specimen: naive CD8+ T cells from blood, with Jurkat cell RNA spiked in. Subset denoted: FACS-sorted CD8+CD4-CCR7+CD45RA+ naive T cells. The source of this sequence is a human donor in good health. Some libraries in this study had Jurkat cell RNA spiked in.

CDR3 nucleotide sequence: TGTGCCAGCAGCTCTAGGGTAACTGAAGCTTTCTTT. Its protein is CASSSRVTEAFF. The J gene is TRBJ1-1, the V gene TRBV7-9; D is ambiguous. Per the germline V gene, CDR1 is SEHNR and CDR2 is FQNEAQ (reference sequence). The CDR3 has 12 amino acids. Trimming removed 4 bases at V and 5 bases at J, with 8 bases between.